Listed here are 14 T cell receptor beta chains from one sample, sequenced in a study of sequential checkpoint blockade in melanoma. Treatment specified: randomized to nivolumab then ipilimumab (arm A) or the reverse (arm B). Produced via immunoSEQ multiplex PCR; TCRdb's table is partial and in-frame only. The sample has 10,000 to 15,000 clones, around 20% seen once; the top ten hold approximately 6.6%. The sample consisted of tumor tissue (inferred from file names), taken from a patient given nivolumab and ipilimumab in sequence. The receptor set was obtained from a human donor with melanoma.

The CDR3 DNA reads as TGTGCCAGCAGTGGGGGGACGGGCGGAGTCGGGGAGCTGTTTTTT. It specifies CASSGGTGGVGELFF. The rearrangement uses TRBV2 and TRBJ2-2; D might be TRBD1 or TRBD2, each matching 5 bases. Between the trimmed V and J ends, which lost 4 bases and 7 bases, there was a span of 16 bases. This CDR3 comprises 15 residues. In germline, CDR1 is SNHLY, CDR2 FYNNEI.

This CDR3 is CASATTPMNTEAFF. The CDR3 DNA is TGCGCCAGCGCGACCACCCCTATGAACACTGAAGCTTTCTTT. V gene TRBV5-1 combines with J gene TRBJ1-1; no firm D call. The CDR3 consists of 14 residues. Germline CDR1 reads SGHRS; CDR2 reads YFSETQ. V lost 7 bases to trimming and J lost 0 bases, with 13 bases between them.

The sample holds many counts of this clone. The DNA for the CDR3 is TGTGCCAGCAGCGTAGATACGGGGAACTATGGCTACACCTTC. This encodes CASSVDTGNYGYTF. The rearrangement uses TRBV9 and TRBJ1-2; the D is unclear. The CDR3 extends over 14 amino acids. The V end was cut by 0 bases, the J end by 2 bases, with 8 bases between. CDR1 is SGDLS, CDR2 YYNGEE, per germline.

This clone was seen more than once but under ten times. J is TRBJ2-4 and V is TRBV28; D is unresolved. Trimming removed 3 bases at V and 0 bases at J, with 9 bases between. CDR1 MDHEN and CDR2 SYDVKM come from the germline V gene. This CDR3 is 15 amino acids long. The CDR3 DNA reads TGTGCCAGCAGTTTCCCCAGCGAAGCCAAAAACATTCAGTACTTC. It codes for CASSFPSEAKNIQYF. The whole variable domain, filled in from reference TRBV28 and TRBJ2-4, reads DVKVTQSSRYLVKRTGEKVFLECVQDMDHENMFWYRQDPGLGLRLIYFSYDVKMKEKGDIPEGYSVSREKKERFSLILESASTNQTSMYLCASSFPSEAKNIQYFGAGTRLSVL.

This clone came up a few times. This rearrangement joins TRBV6-8 to TRBJ2-6; TRBD1 is a possible D gene (5 bases). Deletions cut 6 bases from V and 1 base from J, with 10 bases between. The germline CDR1 and CDR2 sequences are MNHGY and SAAAGT. This CDR3 is 15 amino acids long. The CDR3 DNA reads as TGTGCCAGCAGAGAAAGGGGTTCTGGGGCCAACGTCCTGACTTTC. Protein: CASRERGSGANVLTF.

There are a few counts of this clone. The chain links TRBV13 to TRBJ2-2; no reliable D call. The CDR3 contains 13 residues. The V and J ends lost 1 base and 6 bases respectively, with 6 bases between them. Germline V gene lookup returns CDR1 PRHDT and CDR2 FYEKMQ (reference sequence). The CDR3 loop reads CASSLESAGELFF. For the CDR3, the DNA is TGTGCCAGCAGCTTAGAAAGTGCCGGGGAGCTGTTTTTT.

J is TRBJ1-1 and V is TRBV19; possible D gene TRBD1, 5 bases. CDR1 and CDR2 from the germline V gene are LNHDA and SQIVND (reference sequence). The CDR3 has 15 amino acids. Trimming left V 3 bases short and J 1 base short, with 12 bases between. In nucleotides, the CDR3 is TGTGCCAGTAGTATTTACGACAGCGCGAACACTGAAGCTTTCTTT. The encoded protein is CASSIYDSANTEAFF.

The sample holds many counts of this clone. V and J are TRBV11-3 and TRBJ2-7; 8 bases are shared with TRBD1. CDR1 is SGHNT, CDR2 YENEEA, per germline. The CDR3 extends over 14 amino acids. V dropped 4 bases and J dropped 3; count of bases not matched to a gene: 5. This CDR3 reads CASSSQGALYEQYF. CDR3 bases: TGTGCCAGCAGCTCCCAGGGGGCACTCTACGAGCAGTACTTC.

Here the CDR3 DNA reads TGTGCCAGCAGCCAGAGCGGGGGCCCAAGGTATTTT. It codes for CASSQSGGPRYF. The chain uses TRBV14 and TRBJ2-3; 8 positions agree with TRBD2. CDR1 is SGHDN, CDR2 FVKESK, per germline. This CDR3 region has 12 residues. J was trimmed by 14 bases and V by 3 bases; bases with no gene match: 7.

The rearrangement links TRBV6-8 to TRBJ2-2, with D perhaps TRBD1 or TRBD2 (6 bases each). V was pared by 5 bases and J by 5 bases, with 15 bases between. The CDR3 covers 15 residues. The germline gives CDR1 MNHGY, CDR2 SAAAGT. The CDR3 DNA sequence: TGTGCCAGCAGTGCCAGGGGACGGGGGACCGGGGAGCTGTTTTTT. Its protein product is CASSARGRGTGELFF.

This clone was counted at least ten times. This chain connects TRBV11-3 to TRBJ2-5, with D tentatively TRBD2 (6 bases). This CDR3 spans 16 amino acids. V was pared by 6 bases and J by 2 bases, with 19 bases between. The germline CDR1 and CDR2 sequences are SGHNT and YENEEA. This CDR3 is CASSQARGILQETQYF. The CDR3 coding sequence is TGTGCCAGCAGTCAAGCGCGGGGCATCCTACAAGAGACCCAGTACTTC.

This chain connects TRBV9 to TRBJ1-2, with TRBD1 identical over 7 bases. V was clipped by 0 bases and J by 8 bases; unmatched bases: 4. Germline CDR1 is SGDLS and CDR2 is YYNGEE. The CDR3 runs to 13 residues. CDR3 bases: TGTGCCAGCAGCGTAGAGGGAGGGGGCGGCTACACCTTC. This gives the protein CASSVEGGGGYTF.

The rearrangement joins TRBV28 to TRBJ1-2; tentative D call: TRBD1 (6 bases). This CDR3 has 14 residues. Per germline, CDR1 MDHEN and CDR2 SYDVKM. V gave up 5 bases and J gave up 4 bases, with 14 bases separating them. CDR3 amino acids: CASSPTQGFYGYTF. DNA for the CDR3: TGTGCCAGCAGTCCAACTCAGGGGTTCTATGGCTACACCTTC.

This clone was picked up many times. CDR3 region: CASSYLGVQETQYF. The CDR3 DNA reads as TGTGCCAGCAGTTACCTGGGGGTCCAAGAGACCCAGTACTTC. The chain recombines TRBV6-8 with TRBJ2-5; the D call may be TRBD1 or TRBD2 (5 bases each). This CDR3 is built from 14 residues. V lost 2 bases to trimming and J lost 1 base, with 8 bases between them. Germline lookup yields CDR1 MNHGY and CDR2 SAAAGT.